This TCR beta chain stems from a study of cytomegalovirus exposure and HLA in healthy donors. Concerning this clone: The antigen is unknown.

Primers included in the PCR were 60 Vbeta and 13 Jbeta primers. TCRdb's table, derived via immunoSEQ multiplex PCR, lists solely in-frame clones and lacks some. The table includes some 200,000 clones, roughly 70% detected once. Overall study findings and caveats: V- and J-gene trimming in TCR beta was tied to a missense DCLRE1C variant by an analysis performed later. Clonal expansion, a later analysis showed, was greater in HLA-associated TCR beta chains than in equally common others. Being productive about 90% or about 30% of the time was typical of most TCR beta V segments in an earlier analysis. In all likelihood, a cluster of highly shared sequence variants was a sequencing artifact.

This TCR came from a woman between 25 and 40 years old in good health and CMV-seronegative. Material for sequencing was PBMCs.

CDR3 in DNA: TGTGCCAGCAGCCTAGGGACTAGCGGGTTCTCCTACAATGAGCAGTTCTTC. Its protein is CASSLGTSGFSYNEQFF. The chain couples TRBV7-2 to TRBJ2-1; TRBD2 aligns across 12 bases. The CDR3 runs to 17 residues. Germline V gene data show CDR1 as SGHTA and CDR2 as FQGNSA. The V gene end was trimmed by 5 bases and the J gene end by 0 bases; junction bases not matched to a gene: 5.